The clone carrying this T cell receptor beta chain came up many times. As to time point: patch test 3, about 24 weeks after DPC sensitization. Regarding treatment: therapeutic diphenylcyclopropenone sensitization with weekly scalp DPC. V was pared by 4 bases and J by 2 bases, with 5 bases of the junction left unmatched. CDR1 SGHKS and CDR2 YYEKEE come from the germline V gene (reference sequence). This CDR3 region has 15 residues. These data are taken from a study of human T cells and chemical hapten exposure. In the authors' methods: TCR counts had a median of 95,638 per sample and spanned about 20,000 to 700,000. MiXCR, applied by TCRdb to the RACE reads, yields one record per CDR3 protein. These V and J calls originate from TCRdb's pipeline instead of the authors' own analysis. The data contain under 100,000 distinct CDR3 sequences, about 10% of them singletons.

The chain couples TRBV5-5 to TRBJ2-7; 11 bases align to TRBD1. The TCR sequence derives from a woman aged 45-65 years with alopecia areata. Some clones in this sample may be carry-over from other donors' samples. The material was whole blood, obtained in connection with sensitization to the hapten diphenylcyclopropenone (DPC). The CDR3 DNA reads TGTGCCAGCAGCCCGGGGACAGGGGGTCCCTACGAGCAGTACTTC. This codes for CASSPGTGGPYEQYF.